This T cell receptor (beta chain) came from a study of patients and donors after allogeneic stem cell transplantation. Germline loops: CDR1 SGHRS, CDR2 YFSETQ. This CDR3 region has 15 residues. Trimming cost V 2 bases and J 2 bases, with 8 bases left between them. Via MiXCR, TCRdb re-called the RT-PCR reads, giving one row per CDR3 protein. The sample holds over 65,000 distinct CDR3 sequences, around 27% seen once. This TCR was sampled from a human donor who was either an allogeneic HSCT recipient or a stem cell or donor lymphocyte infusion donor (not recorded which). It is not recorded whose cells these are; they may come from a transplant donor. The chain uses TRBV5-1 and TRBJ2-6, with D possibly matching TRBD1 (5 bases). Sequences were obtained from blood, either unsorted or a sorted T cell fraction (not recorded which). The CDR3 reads CASSFQGAGANVLTF. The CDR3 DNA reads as TGCGCCAGCAGCTTTCAAGGGGCTGGGGCCAACGTCCTGACTTTC.